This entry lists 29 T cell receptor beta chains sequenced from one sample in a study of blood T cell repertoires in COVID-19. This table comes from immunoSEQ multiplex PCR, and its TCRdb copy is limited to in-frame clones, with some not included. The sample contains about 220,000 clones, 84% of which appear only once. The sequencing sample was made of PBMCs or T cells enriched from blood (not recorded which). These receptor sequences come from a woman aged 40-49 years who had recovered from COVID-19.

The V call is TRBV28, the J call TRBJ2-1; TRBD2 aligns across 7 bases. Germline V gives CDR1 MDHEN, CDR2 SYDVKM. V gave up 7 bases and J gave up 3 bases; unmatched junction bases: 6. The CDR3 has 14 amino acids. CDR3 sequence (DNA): TGTGCCAGCACCCCTGGCGGGAGCTACAATGAGCAGTTCTTC. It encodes CASTPGGSYNEQFF.

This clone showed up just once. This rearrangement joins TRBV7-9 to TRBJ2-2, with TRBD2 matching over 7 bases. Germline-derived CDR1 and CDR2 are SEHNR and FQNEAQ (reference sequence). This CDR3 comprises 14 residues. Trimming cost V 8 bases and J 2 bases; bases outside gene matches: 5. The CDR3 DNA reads TGTGCCAGCGGATGGGGGGGTAACACCGGGGAGCTGTTTTTT. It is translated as CASGWGGNTGELFF.

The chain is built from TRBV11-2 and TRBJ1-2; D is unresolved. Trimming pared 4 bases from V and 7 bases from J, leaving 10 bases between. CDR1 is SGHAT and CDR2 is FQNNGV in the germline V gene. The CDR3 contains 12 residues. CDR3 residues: CASSWERSGYTF. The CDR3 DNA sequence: TGTGCCAGCAGCTGGGAGCGCAGTGGCTACACCTTC.

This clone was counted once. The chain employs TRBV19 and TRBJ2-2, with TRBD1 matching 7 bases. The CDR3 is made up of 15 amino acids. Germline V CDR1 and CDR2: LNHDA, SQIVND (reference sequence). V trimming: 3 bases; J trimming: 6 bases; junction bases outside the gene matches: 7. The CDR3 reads CASSIRDSRPGELFF. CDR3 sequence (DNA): TGTGCCAGTAGTATCCGGGACAGTCGTCCCGGGGAGCTGTTTTTT.

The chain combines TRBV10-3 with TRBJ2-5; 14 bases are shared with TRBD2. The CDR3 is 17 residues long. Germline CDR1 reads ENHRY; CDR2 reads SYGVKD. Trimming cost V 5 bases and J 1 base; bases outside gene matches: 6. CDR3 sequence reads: CAISSGTSGSTQETQYF. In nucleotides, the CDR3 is TGTGCCATCAGTTCCGGGACTAGCGGGAGTACCCAAGAGACCCAGTACTTC.

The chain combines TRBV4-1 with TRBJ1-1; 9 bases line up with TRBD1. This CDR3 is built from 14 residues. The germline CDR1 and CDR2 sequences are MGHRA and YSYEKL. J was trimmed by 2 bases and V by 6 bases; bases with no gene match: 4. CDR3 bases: TGCGCCAGCAGACCGGGACAGGGTAACACTGAAGCTTTCTTT. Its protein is CASRPGQGNTEAFF.

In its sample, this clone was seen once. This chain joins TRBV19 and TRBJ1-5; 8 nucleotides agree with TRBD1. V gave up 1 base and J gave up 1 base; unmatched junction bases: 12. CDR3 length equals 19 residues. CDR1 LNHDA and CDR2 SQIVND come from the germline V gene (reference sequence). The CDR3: CASSIGPRTGGVSNQPQHF. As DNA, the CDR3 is TGTGCCAGTAGTATAGGCCCCCGAACAGGGGGGGTGAGCAATCAGCCCCAGCATTTT.

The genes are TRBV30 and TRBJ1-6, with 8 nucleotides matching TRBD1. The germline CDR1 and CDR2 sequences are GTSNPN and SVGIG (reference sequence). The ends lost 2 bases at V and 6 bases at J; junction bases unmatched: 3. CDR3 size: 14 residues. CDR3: CAWSPGQVNSPLHF. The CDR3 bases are TGTGCCTGGAGTCCGGGACAGGTTAATTCACCCCTCCACTTT.

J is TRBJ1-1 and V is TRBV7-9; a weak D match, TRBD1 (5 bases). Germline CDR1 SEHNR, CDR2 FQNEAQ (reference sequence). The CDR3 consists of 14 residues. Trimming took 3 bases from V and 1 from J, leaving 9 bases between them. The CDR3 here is CASSFGQGNTEAFF. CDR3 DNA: TGTGCCAGCAGCTTCGGCCAGGGGAACACTGAAGCTTTCTTT.

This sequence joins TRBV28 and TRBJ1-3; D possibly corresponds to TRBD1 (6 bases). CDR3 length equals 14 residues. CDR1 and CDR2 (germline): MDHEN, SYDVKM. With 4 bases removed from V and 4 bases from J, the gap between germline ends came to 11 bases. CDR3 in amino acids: CASSSQGIGNTIYF. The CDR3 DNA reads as TGTGCCAGCAGTTCACAGGGTATCGGAAACACCATATATTTT.

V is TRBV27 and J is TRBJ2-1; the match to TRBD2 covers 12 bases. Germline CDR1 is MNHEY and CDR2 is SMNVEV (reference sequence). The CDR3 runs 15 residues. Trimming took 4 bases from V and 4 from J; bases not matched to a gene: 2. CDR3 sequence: CASSSGLAGYNEQFF. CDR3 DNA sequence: TGTGCCAGCAGTTCAGGACTAGCGGGATACAATGAGCAGTTCTTC.

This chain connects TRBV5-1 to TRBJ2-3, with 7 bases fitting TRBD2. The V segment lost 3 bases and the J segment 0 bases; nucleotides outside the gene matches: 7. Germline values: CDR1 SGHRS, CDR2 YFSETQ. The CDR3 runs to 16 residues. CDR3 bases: TGCGCCAGCAGCTCGATGCCTAGCGGTAGCACAGATACGCAGTATTTT. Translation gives CASSSMPSGSTDTQYF.

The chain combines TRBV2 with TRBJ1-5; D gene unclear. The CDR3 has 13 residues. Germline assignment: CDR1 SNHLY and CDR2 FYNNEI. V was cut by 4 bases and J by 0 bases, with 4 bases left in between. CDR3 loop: CASSVYSNQPQHF. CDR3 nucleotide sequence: TGTGCCAGCAGTGTGTATAGCAATCAGCCCCAGCATTTT.

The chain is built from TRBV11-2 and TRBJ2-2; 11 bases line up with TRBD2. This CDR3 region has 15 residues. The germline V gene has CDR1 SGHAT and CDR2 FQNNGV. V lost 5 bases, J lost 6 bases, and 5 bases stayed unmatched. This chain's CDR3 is CASSPTSGGPGELFF. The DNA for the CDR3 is TGTGCCAGCAGCCCAACTAGCGGGGGTCCCGGGGAGCTGTTTTTT.

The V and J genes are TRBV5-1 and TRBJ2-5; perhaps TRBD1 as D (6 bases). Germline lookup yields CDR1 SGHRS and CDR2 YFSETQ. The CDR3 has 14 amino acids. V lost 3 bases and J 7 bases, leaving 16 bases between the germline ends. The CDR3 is CASSSTTGQWTQYF. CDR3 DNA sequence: TGCGCCAGCAGCTCCACGACAGGTCAATGGACCCAGTACTTC. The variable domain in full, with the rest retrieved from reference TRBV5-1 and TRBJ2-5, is KAGVTQTPRYLIKTRGQQVTLSCSPISGHRSVSWYQQTPGQGLQFLFEYFSETQRNKGNFPGRFSGRQFSNSRSEMNVSTLELGDSALYLCASSSTTGQWTQYFGPGTRLLVL.

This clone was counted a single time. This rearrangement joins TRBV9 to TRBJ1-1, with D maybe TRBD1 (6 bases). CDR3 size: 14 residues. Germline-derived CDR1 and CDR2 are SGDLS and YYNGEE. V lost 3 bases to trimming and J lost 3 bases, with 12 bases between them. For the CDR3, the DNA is TGTGCCAGCAGCGAGGGGGACGGAGACACTGAAGCTTTCTTT. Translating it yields CASSEGDGDTEAFF.

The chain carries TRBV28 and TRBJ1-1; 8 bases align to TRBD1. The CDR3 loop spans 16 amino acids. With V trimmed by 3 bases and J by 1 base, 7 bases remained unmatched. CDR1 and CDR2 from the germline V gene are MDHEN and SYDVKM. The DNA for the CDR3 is TGTGCCAGCAGTTTTGTTACCGGGACAGGGAACACTGAAGCTTTCTTT. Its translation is CASSFVTGTGNTEAFF.

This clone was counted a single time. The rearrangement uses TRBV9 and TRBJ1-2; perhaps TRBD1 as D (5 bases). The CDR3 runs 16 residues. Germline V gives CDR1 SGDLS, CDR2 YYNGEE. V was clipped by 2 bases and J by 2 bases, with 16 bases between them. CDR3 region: CASSVDIDGRNYGYTF. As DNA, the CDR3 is TGTGCCAGCAGCGTGGACATTGATGGGAGGAACTATGGCTACACCTTC.

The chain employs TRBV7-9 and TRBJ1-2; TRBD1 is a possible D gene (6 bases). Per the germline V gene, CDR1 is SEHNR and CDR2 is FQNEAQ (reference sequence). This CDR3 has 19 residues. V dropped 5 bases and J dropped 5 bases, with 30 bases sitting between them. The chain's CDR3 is CASSEKRPGHREQKYGYTF. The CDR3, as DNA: TGTGCCAGCAGCGAAAAGAGACCGGGCCACAGGGAGCAGAAGTATGGCTACACCTTC.

CDR3 residues: CASSRQVITDTQYF. CDR3 DNA: TGTGCCAGCAGTCGGCAGGTTATTACAGATACGCAGTATTTT. This sequence joins TRBV2 and TRBJ2-3; unclear D gene. This CDR3 is 14 amino acids long. The V end lost 5 bases, the J end lost 3 bases, and 12 bases lay between the germline ends. Germline CDR1 SNHLY, CDR2 FYNNEI.

The CDR3 coding sequence is TGTGCCAGTACTGGTGGGGCCTTGAACACTGAAGCTTTCTTT. Encoded protein: CASTGGALNTEAFF. The rearrangement uses TRBV19 and TRBJ1-1; tentatively, D is TRBD1 (5 bases). V lost 7 bases to trimming and J lost 0 bases, with 12 bases between them. Germline V CDR1 and CDR2: LNHDA, SQIVND (reference sequence). The CDR3 is made up of 14 amino acids.

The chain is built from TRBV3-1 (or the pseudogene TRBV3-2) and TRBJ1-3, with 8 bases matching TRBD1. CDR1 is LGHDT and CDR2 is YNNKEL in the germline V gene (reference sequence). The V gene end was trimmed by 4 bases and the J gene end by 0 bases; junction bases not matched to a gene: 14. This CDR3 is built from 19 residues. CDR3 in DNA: TGTGCCAGCAGCCCTCTGAGTCCGGGACAGGTTAACTCTGGAAACACCATATATTTT. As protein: CASSPLSPGQVNSGNTIYF.

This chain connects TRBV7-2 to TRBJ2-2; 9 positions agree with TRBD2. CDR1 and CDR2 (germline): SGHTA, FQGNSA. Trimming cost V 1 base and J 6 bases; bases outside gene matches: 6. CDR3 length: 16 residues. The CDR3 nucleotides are TGTGCCAGCAGCTTAGAGGCGGGAGGGCCCCCCGGGGAGCTGTTTTTT. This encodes CASSLEAGGPPGELFF.

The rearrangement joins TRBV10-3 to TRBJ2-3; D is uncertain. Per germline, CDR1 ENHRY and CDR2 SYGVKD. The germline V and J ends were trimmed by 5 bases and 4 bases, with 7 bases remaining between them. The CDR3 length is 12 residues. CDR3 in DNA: TGTGCCATCAGTCTGGCTGCAGATACGCAGTATTTT. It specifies CAISLAADTQYF.

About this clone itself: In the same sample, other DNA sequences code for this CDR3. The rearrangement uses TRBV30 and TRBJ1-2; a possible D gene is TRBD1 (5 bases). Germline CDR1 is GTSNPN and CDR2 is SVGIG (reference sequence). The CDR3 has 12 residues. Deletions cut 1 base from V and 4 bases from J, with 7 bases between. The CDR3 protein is CAWSGGGYGYTF. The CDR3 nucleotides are TGTGCCTGGAGTGGCGGGGGCTATGGCTACACCTTC.

The CDR3 DNA reads TGTGCCAGCGGCGGACAACCCTACGAGCAGTACGTC. Translating it yields CASGGQPYEQYV. The J gene is TRBJ2-7, the V gene TRBV2; D might be TRBD1 (5 bases). This CDR3 spans 12 amino acids. Germline assignment: CDR1 SNHLY and CDR2 FYNNEI. V was pared by 8 bases and J by 2 bases, with 10 bases between.

CDR3 bases: TGTGCCAGCAGCCGCCGGGACTGGGTGACAGATACGCAGTATTTT. It yields the protein CASSRRDWVTDTQYF. The chain combines TRBV14 with TRBJ2-3; maybe TRBD2 (6 bases). The ends were cut back, 4 bases at V and 3 bases at J, with 14 bases in the middle. Germline V gene sequence: CDR1 SGHDN, CDR2 FVKESK. The CDR3 contains 15 residues.

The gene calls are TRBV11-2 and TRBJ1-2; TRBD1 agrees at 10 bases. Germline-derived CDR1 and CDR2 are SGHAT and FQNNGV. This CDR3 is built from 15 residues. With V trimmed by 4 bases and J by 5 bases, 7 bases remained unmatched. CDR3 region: CASSSIRTGGYGYTF. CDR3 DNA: TGTGCCAGCAGCTCAATCCGGACAGGGGGGTATGGCTACACCTTC.

The chain's CDR3 is CASSLGGQLYGYTF. In DNA form, the CDR3 reads TGCGCCAGCAGCTTGGGGGGACAGCTTTATGGCTACACCTTC. V is TRBV5-1 and J is TRBJ1-2, with 7 positions matching TRBD1. The CDR3 totals 14 residues. J was trimmed by 5 bases and V by 0 bases; bases with no gene match: 4. Per the germline V gene, CDR1 is SGHRS and CDR2 is YFSETQ. Full variable domain (missing parts from reference TRBV5-1 and TRBJ1-2): KAGVTQTPRYLIKTRGQQVTLSCSPISGHRSVSWYQQTPGQGLQFLFEYFSETQRNKGNFPGRFSGRQFSNSRSEMNVSTLELGDSALYLCASSLGGQLYGYTFGSGTRLTVV.